Described below is a single T cell receptor beta chain sequence and its context. Its antigen is still unknown. CDR1 KGHDR and CDR2 SFDVKD come from the germline V gene. CDR3 length: 13 amino acids. Trimming left V 4 bases short and J 10 bases short, with 13 bases between. This specimen comes from a study of response to subunit inactivated influenza vaccine. From the RT-PCR reads, TCRdb called clonotypes with MiXCR, one entry per CDR3 protein. The data show under 850,000 distinct CDR3 sequences, less than 20% seen once. Broader study findings: Few new T cells, the authors suggested, are recruited by each seasonal influenza vaccination.

The sequencing used PBMCs from blood, collected approximately 5 days after vaccination. This TCR was recovered from a man aged 50-59 years who received an inactivated influenza vaccine. This rearrangement joins TRBV24-1 to TRBJ2-1; D is unclear. The CDR3 DNA reads TGTGCCACCAGTGACCCGCCCCTCATGGAGCAGTTCTTC. This sequence encodes CATSDPPLMEQFF.